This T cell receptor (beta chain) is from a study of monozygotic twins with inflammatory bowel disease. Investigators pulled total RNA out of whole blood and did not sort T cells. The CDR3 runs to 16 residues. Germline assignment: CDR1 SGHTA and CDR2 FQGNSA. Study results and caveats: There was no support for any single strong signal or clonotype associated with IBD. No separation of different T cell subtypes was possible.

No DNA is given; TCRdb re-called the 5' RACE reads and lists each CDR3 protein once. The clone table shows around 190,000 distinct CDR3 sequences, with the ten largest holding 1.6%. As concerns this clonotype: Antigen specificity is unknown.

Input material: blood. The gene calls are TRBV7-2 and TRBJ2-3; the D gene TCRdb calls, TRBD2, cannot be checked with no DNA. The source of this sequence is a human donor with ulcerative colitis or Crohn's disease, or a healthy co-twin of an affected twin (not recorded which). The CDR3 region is CASSYTSGGAADTQYF.